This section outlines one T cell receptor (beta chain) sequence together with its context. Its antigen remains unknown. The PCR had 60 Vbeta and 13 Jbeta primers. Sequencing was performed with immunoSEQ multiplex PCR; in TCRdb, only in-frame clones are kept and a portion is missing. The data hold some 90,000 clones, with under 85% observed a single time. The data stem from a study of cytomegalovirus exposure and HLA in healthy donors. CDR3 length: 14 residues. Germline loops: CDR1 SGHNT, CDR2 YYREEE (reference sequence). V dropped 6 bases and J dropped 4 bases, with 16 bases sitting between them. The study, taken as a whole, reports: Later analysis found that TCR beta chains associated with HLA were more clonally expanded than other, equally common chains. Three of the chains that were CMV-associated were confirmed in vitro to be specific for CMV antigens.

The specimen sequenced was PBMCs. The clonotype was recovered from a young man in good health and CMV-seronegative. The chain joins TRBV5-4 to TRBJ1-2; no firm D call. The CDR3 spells CASTVSSSLYGYTF. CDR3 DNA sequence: TGTGCCAGCACCGTTTCGAGTTCTCTCTATGGCTACACCTTC. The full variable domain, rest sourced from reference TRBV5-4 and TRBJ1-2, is ETGVTQSPTHLIKTRGQQVTLRCSSQSGHNTVSWYQQALGQGPQFIFQYYREEENGRGNFPPRFSGLQFPNYSSELNVNALELDDSALYLCASTVSSSLYGYTFGSGTRLTVV.